The 6 T cell receptor beta chains below come from one sample, sequenced in a study of cytomegalovirus exposure and HLA in healthy donors. In the PCR, 60 Vbeta and 13 Jbeta primers were used. Clones were sequenced by immunoSEQ multiplex PCR, and TCRdb holds only the in-frame ones, with some missing. This sample has about 160,000 clones; around 64% occur once, and the top ten carry 2.8%. Input material: PBMCs. The receptors originated from a woman aged 25 to 39 in good health and CMV-seronegative.

V and J are TRBV6-6 and TRBJ1-2, with 7 positions matching TRBD1. Germline CDR1 reads MNHNY; CDR2 reads SVGAGI (reference sequence). Trimming removed 6 bases from V and 3 bases from J; junction bases left unmatched: 4. This CDR3 is built from 13 residues. CDR3: CASSVQGYYGYTF. Here the CDR3 DNA reads TGTGCCAGCAGCGTACAGGGGTACTATGGCTACACCTTC.

The genes are TRBV7-9 and TRBJ2-4, with D unclear. This CDR3 has 13 amino acids. With 1 base removed from V and 10 bases from J, the gap between germline ends came to 11 bases. Germline values: CDR1 SEHNR, CDR2 FQNEAQ (reference sequence). The CDR3 bases are TGTGCCAGCAGCTTAGACCACTCCGAAATTCAGTACTTC. Residues: CASSLDHSEIQYF.

The chain combines TRBV4-3 with TRBJ1-3; D may be TRBD1 (5 bases). The V and J ends lost 4 bases and 3 bases respectively, with 13 bases between them. CDR3 size: 15 residues. The germline V gene encodes CDR1 LGHNA and CDR2 YSLEER. In DNA, the CDR3 is TGCGCCAGCAGCCGGCTCTGGGGGGGTGGAAACACCATATATTTT. Translated, it gives CASSRLWGGGNTIYF.

This sequence joins TRBV21-1 and TRBJ2-1; the table's D call, TRBD2, was not checked against the DNA. TRBV21-1 is classified as a pseudogene. The CDR3 runs to 15 residues. This CDR3 reads CASSIPGLAGGEQFF. The DNA of the CDR3 is TGTGCCAGCAGCATTCCGGGACTAGCGGGGGGTGAGCAGTTCTTC.

Here the CDR3 DNA reads TGTGCCAGCAGTTTAACGGTTGCCGACTATGGCTACACCTTC. Protein product: CASSLTVADYGYTF. The rearrangement links TRBV28 to TRBJ1-2, with unresolved D. The V and J ends lost 2 bases and 3 bases respectively, with 10 bases between them. From germline, CDR1 is MDHEN and CDR2 SYDVKM. CDR3 length: 14 residues.

The genes are TRBV4-1 and TRBJ2-2; 9 nucleotides agree with TRBD2. Germline V CDR1 and CDR2: MGHRA, YSYEKL. V shed 2 bases, J shed 3 bases, and the junction held 4 bases outside the gene matches. The CDR3 length is 16 residues. The CDR3 DNA sequence: TGCGCCAGCAGCCAAAGGCTAGCGGGGTACACCGGGGAGCTGTTTTTT. Amino acid sequence: CASSQRLAGYTGELFF.